This T cell receptor (beta chain) is drawn from a study of blood T cell repertoires in COVID-19. Study summary: Samples came from the United States, Italy and Spain, spanning acute and convalescent COVID-19. PBMCs, B-cell-depleted T cells, or T cells provided the cDNA or gDNA that made up the material.

Per germline, CDR1 WSHSY and CDR2 SAAADI. This CDR3 contains 13 residues. The junction had 7 bases not matched to a gene; V was cut back by 9 bases and J by 4 bases. In the original analysis: Amplifying reference gene primers gave estimates of nucleated cell counts. TCRdb's table, derived via immunoSEQ multiplex PCR, lists solely in-frame clones and lacks some. Clonal size and the V and J genes are those of that table, whereas D and trimming came from the DNA. The sample has about 200,000 clones, roughly 80% seen once. The source material was peripheral blood. This sequence originates from a woman aged 70-85 years with acute or convalescent COVID-19. V usage is TRBV10-2 and J usage is TRBJ2-3; 7 bases match TRBD1. CDR3 in amino acids: CASRDSTPDTQYF. The CDR3 DNA sequence: TGCGCCAGTAGGGACAGTACTCCAGATACGCAGTATTTT.